This TCR beta chain was retrieved from a study of cytomegalovirus exposure and HLA in healthy donors. The CDR3 contains 16 residues. The germline CDR1 and CDR2 sequences are SGHTA and FQGTGA. V shed 5 bases, J shed 4 bases, and the junction held 11 bases outside the gene matches. PCR involved 60 Vbeta and 13 Jbeta primers. Assay: immunoSEQ multiplex PCR; the TCRdb copy retains only in-frame clones and omits some. Of approximately 93,000 clones in the sample, roughly 63% were seen once. This clonotype originated in a boy between 10 and 17 years old in good health and CMV-seropositive. The sample was PBMCs. The rearrangement links TRBV7-3 to TRBJ2-3; 8 bases agree with TRBD2. This CDR3 reads CASSPDLAGPADTQYF. In DNA form, the CDR3 reads TGTGCCAGCAGCCCCGACTTAGCGGGGCCAGCAGATACGCAGTATTTT.